The present T cell receptor beta chain was sequenced within a study of blood T cell repertoires in COVID-19. About the research overall: Material from acute and convalescent COVID-19 was sourced from the United States, Italy and Spain. T cells, B-cell-depleted T cells, or PBMCs provided the cDNA or gDNA that served as material.

This CDR3 is built from 13 residues. Germline V CDR1 and CDR2: SGHKS, YYEKEE (reference sequence). V was trimmed by 2 bases and J by 5 bases, leaving 7 bases between them. Methods used by the authors: From reference gene primer amplification, estimates of nucleated cell counts were derived. Generated by immunoSEQ multiplex PCR, the TCRdb table keeps only in-frame clones and is missing some. V and J calls and clone size follow that table, whereas D and trimming were derived from the DNA. The sample has some 190,000 clones; approximately 85% are singletons. The sequence was collected from a woman aged 60 to 75 with acute or convalescent COVID-19. The chain links TRBV5-5 to TRBJ1-4, with D unclear. Sequencing was performed on peripheral blood. This CDR3 is CASSLAINEKLFF. The CDR3 DNA follows: TGTGCCAGCAGCTTAGCAATCAATGAAAAACTGTTTTTT.